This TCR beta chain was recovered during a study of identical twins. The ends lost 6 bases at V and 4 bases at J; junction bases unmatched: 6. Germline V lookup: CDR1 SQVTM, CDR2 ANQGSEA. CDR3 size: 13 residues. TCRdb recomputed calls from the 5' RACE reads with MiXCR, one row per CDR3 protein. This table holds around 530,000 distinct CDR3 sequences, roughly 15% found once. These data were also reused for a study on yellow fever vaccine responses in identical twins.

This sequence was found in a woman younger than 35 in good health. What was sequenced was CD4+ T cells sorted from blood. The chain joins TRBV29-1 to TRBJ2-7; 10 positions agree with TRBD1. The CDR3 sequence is CSVRQGARYEQYF. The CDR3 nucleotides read TGCAGCGTCAGACAGGGGGCGAGGTACGAGCAGTACTTC.